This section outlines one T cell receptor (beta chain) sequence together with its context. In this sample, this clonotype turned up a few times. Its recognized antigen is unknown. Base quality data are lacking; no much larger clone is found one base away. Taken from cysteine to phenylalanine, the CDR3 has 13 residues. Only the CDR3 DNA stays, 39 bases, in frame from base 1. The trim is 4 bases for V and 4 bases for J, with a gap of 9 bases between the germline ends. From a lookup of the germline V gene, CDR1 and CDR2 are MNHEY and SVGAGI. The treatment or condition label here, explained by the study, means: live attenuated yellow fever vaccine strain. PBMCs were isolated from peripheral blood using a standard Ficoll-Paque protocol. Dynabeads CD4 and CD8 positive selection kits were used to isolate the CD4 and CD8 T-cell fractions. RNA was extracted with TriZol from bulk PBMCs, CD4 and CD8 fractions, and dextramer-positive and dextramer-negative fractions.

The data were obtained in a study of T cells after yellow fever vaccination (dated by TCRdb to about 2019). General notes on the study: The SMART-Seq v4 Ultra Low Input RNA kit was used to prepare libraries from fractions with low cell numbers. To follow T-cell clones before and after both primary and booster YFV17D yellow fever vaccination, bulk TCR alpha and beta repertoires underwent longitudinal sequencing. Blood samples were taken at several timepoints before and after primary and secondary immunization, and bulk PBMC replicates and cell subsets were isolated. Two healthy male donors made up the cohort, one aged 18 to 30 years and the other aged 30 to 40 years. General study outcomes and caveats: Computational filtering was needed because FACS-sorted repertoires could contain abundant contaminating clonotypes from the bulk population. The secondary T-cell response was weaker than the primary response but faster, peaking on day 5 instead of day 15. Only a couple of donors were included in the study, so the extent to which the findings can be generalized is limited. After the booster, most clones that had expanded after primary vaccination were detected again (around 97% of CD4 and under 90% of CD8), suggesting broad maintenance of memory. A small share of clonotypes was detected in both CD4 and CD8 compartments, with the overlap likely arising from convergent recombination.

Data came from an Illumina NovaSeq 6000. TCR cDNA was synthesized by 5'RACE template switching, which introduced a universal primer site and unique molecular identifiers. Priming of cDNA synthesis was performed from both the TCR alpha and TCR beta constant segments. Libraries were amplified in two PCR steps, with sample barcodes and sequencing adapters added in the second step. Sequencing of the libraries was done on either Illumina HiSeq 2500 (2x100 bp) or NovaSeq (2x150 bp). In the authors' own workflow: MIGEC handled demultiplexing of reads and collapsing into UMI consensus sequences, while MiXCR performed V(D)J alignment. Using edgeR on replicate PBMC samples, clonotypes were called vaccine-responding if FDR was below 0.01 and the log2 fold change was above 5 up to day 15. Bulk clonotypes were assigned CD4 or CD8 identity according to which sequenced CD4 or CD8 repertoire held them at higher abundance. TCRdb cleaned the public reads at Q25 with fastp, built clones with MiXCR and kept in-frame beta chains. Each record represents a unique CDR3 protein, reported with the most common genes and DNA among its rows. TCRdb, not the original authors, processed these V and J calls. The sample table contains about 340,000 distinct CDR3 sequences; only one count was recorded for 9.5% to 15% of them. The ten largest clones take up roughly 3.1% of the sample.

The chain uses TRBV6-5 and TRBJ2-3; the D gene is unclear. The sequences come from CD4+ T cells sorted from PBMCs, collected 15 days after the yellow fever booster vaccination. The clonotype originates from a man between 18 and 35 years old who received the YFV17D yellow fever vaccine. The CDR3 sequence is CASSSRTADTQYF. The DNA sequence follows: TGTGCCAGCAGTTCGCGGACGGCAGATACGCAGTATTTT.